The clone carrying this T cell receptor (beta chain) has more than one count but fewer than ten. Its antigen is not known. This specimen belongs to a study of identical twins. Overall study findings and caveats: There is a chance that invariant MAIT and iNKT cells partially muddied zero-insertion analyses. Within twin pairs, the out-of-frame alpha sequences they shared showed excess low generation probability.

CDR3 length equals 14 residues. V was cut by 2 bases and J by 0 bases, with 8 bases left in between. Germline V gene sequence: CDR1 MNHEY, CDR2 SVGEGT. Each donor was a healthy Caucasian. Carrying unique molecular identifiers, the cDNA also gained a universal primer site through template switching. TCRdb reprocessed the 5' RACE reads with MiXCR, giving one entry per CDR3 protein. This table holds some 500,000 distinct CDR3 sequences, roughly an eighth found once. The same specimen was also included in a second study, on yellow fever vaccine responses in identical twins.

The chain uses TRBV6-2 or TRBV6-3 and TRBJ2-7; no clear D. The sample consisted of CD4+ T cells sorted from blood. The receptor's source is a woman aged 18 to 35 in good health. CDR3 loop: CASSYDSYSYEQYF. In DNA, the CDR3 is TGTGCCAGCAGTTACGACTCCTACTCCTACGAGCAGTACTTC.